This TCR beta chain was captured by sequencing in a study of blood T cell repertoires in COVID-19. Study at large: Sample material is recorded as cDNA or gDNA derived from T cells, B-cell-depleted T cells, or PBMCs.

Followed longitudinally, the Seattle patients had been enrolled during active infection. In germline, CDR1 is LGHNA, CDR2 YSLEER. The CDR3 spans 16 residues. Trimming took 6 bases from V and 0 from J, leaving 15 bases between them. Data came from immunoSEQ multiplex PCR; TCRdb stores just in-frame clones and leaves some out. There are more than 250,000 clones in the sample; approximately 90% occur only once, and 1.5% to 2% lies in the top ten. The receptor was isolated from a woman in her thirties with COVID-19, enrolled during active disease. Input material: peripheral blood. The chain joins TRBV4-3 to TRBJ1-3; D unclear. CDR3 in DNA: TGCGCCAGCAGTGAGAGTCGCTTTTACTCTGGAAACACCATATATTTT. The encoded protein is CASSESRFYSGNTIYF.